Each of the 23 T cell receptor beta chains below was sequenced from the same sample in a study of blood T cell repertoires in COVID-19 (dated by TCRdb to the early 2020s). Libraries were built with the immunoSEQ multiplex PCR assay. TCRdb took this table from immuneACCESS and kept in-frame rearrangements with V and J called. Such tables lack part of the clones; where checked against another copy, unresolved V genes explain under half of the gap, and the rest is unexplained. Recorded for this sample are under 85,000 clones; approximately 90% of them occurred a single time. The ten largest clones take up about 15% of the sample. The sequenced sample consisted of peripheral blood. These receptors were obtained from a man between 65 and 80 years old with active or convalescent COVID-19.

The J gene is TRBJ2-1, the V gene TRBV4-1; tentative D call: TRBD2 (6 bases). CDR3 size: 16 residues. V lost 1 base to trimming and J lost 8 bases, with 18 bases between them. From germline, CDR1 is MGHRA and CDR2 YSYEKL. CDR3: CASSQGYGAGIYEQFF. In DNA, the CDR3 is TGCGCCAGCAGCCAAGGATACGGCGCGGGAATTTATGAGCAGTTCTTC.

The chain combines TRBV12-3 or TRBV12-4 with TRBJ2-5, with 7 bases that match TRBD2. This CDR3 spans 13 amino acids. The trim removed 10 bases at V and 4 bases at J, leaving 9 bases unmatched. CDR3 DNA sequence: TGTGCCACCCTCGGGGGGATAGGAGAGACCCAGTACTTC. Amino acid sequence: CATLGGIGETQYF.

This clone was observed once. The chain uses TRBV19 and TRBJ2-1, with 7 bases lining up with TRBD2. CDR1 and CDR2 from the germline V gene are LNHDA and SQIVND (reference sequence). This CDR3 has 13 residues. V lost 6 bases and J lost 3; bases outside the gene matches: 2. Here the CDR3 DNA reads TGTGCCAGTAGCGGGAGGTACTACAATGAGCAGTTCTTC. Translating gives CASSGRYYNEQFF. The whole variable domain, filled in from reference TRBV19 and TRBJ2-1, reads DGGITQSPKYLFRKEGQNVTLSCEQNLNHDAMYWYRQDPGQGLRLIYYSQIVNDFQKGDIAEGYSVSREKKESFPLTVTSAQKNPTAFYLCASSGRYYNEQFFGPGTRLTVL.

The rearrangement links TRBV7-9 to TRBJ1-1, with D possibly matching TRBD1 (5 bases). V dropped 6 bases and J dropped 0 bases, with 11 bases sitting between them. The CDR3 runs to 14 residues. Germline-derived CDR1 and CDR2 are SEHNR and FQNEAQ (reference sequence). CDR3 in amino acids: CASSGGWMNTEAFF. CDR3 nucleotides: TGTGCCAGCAGTGGGGGGTGGATGAACACTGAAGCTTTCTTT. Variable domain in full (rest from reference TRBV7-9 and TRBJ1-1): DTGVSQNPRHKITKRGQNVTFRCDPISEHNRLYWYRQTLGQGPEFLTYFQNEAQLEKSRLLSDRFSAERPKGSFSTLEIQRTEQGDSAMYLCASSGGWMNTEAFFGQGTRLTVV.

This clone was found a few times. The J gene is TRBJ2-7, the V gene TRBV11-2; 10 bases map to TRBD2. From germline, CDR1 is SGHAT and CDR2 FQNNGV. The CDR3 spans 14 residues. The junction had 6 bases not matched to a gene; V was cut back by 4 bases and J by 6 bases. This CDR3 is CASSSGTSASEQYF. In nucleotides, the CDR3 is TGTGCCAGCAGCTCCGGGACTAGCGCCTCCGAGCAGTACTTC.

The chain combines TRBV27 with TRBJ1-6, with D perhaps TRBD1 (5 bases). Germline lookup yields CDR1 MNHEY and CDR2 SMNVEV (reference sequence). The CDR3 is made up of 16 amino acids. V lost 0 bases, J lost 8 bases, and 14 bases lay in between. The CDR3 loop reads CASSLSGGGTYSPLHF. The CDR3, as DNA: TGTGCCAGCAGTTTATCGGGGGGGGGTACGTATTCACCCCTCCACTTT.

J is TRBJ2-5 and V is TRBV3-1 (or the pseudogene TRBV3-2), with 8 bases fitting TRBD2. V shed 2 bases, J shed 2 bases, and the junction held 4 bases outside the gene matches. CDR1 is LGHDT, CDR2 YNNKEL, per germline (reference sequence). This CDR3 is built from 15 residues. The CDR3 loop is CASSQRPGGQETQYF. DNA of the CDR3: TGTGCCAGCAGCCAACGCCCGGGAGGGCAAGAGACCCAGTACTTC.

Only one count was recorded for this clone. The chain employs TRBV28 and TRBJ2-1, with D possibly matching TRBD1 (5 bases). The V gene lost 10 bases and the J gene lost 7 bases, with 8 bases spanning the gap. Looked up from germline, CDR1 is MDHEN and CDR2 is SYDVKM. This CDR3 is 10 amino acids long. CDR3 in DNA: TGTGCCACAGCAGGGAATGAGCAGTTCTTC. Amino acid sequence: CATAGNEQFF.

The chain is built from TRBV30 and TRBJ1-1; possible D gene TRBD1, 5 bases. With 0 bases removed from V and 7 bases from J, the gap between germline ends came to 15 bases. From germline, CDR1 is GTSNPN and CDR2 SVGIG (reference sequence). The CDR3 is 14 residues long. The CDR3 loop reads CAWSVMGDGSEAFF. The CDR3 DNA reads as TGTGCCTGGAGTGTAATGGGGGACGGGAGTGAAGCTTTCTTT.

The chain links TRBV27 to TRBJ2-7; 11 bases are a match to TRBD2. In germline, CDR1 is MNHEY, CDR2 SMNVEV (reference sequence). V dropped 6 bases and J dropped 5; count of bases not matched to a gene: 12. The CDR3 has 16 residues. Here the CDR3 reads CASRPLTSGTDDEQYF. DNA of the CDR3: TGTGCCAGCAGGCCCCTGACTAGCGGGACAGACGACGAGCAGTACTTC.

The genes are TRBV7-9 and TRBJ1-1, with D tentatively TRBD1 (6 bases). The CDR3 contains 12 residues. Between the trimmed V and J ends, which lost 3 bases and 6 bases, there was a span of 8 bases. From germline, CDR1 is SEHNR and CDR2 FQNEAQ (reference sequence). This CDR3 is CASSFQGPEAFF. The DNA of the CDR3 is TGTGCCAGCAGCTTCCAGGGGCCTGAAGCTTTCTTT.

The chain carries TRBV5-1 and TRBJ2-7, with D tentatively TRBD2 (6 bases). Germline V gives CDR1 SGHRS, CDR2 YFSETQ. Trimming took 0 bases from V and 2 from J, leaving 12 bases between them. CDR3 length equals 15 residues. The CDR3 here is CASSLGDGGTYEQYF. The CDR3 nucleotides are TGCGCCAGCAGCTTGGGAGATGGAGGGACCTACGAGCAGTACTTC. Supplemented by reference TRBV5-1 and TRBJ2-7, the full variable domain reads KAGVTQTPRYLIKTRGQQVTLSCSPISGHRSVSWYQQTPGQGLQFLFEYFSETQRNKGNFPGRFSGRQFSNSRSEMNVSTLELGDSALYLCASSLGDGGTYEQYFGPGTRLTVT.

This clone occurred once. The V and J genes are TRBV7-3 and TRBJ2-1, with a possible D match to TRBD1 (7 bases). V was cut by 2 bases and J by 4 bases, with 9 bases left in between. This CDR3 spans 14 amino acids. Germline-derived CDR1 and CDR2 are SGHTA and FQGTGA. CDR3 sequence reads: CASSLAGQYNEQFF. CDR3 DNA: TGTGCCAGCAGCTTAGCGGGACAGTACAATGAGCAGTTCTTC.

CDR3 bases: TGCGCCAGCAGCTTGGGGACAGGGTCCTACAATGAGCAGTTCTTC. Translating it yields CASSLGTGSYNEQFF. This chain uses TRBV5-1 with TRBJ2-1; the match to TRBD1 covers 8 bases. The CDR3 has 15 residues. The V gene's germline CDR1 is SGHRS and CDR2 YFSETQ. V lost 0 bases to trimming and J lost 1 base; unmatched junction nucleotides: 0.

J is TRBJ1-6 and V is TRBV28; D is unresolved. Trimming cost V 6 bases and J 0 bases, with 6 bases left between them. Germline-derived CDR1 and CDR2 are MDHEN and SYDVKM. This CDR3 spans 14 amino acids. The CDR3 nucleotides read TGTGCCAGCAGGGGGAGCTCCTATAATTCACCCCTCCACTTT. Its protein is CASRGSSYNSPLHF.

The chain uses TRBV7-2 and TRBJ2-5, with 16 bases aligning to TRBD2. The CDR3 spans 18 residues. J lost 3 bases, V lost 4 bases, and 8 bases had no gene match. Germline CDR1 reads SGHTA; CDR2 reads FQGNSA. As DNA, the CDR3 is TGTGCCAGCAGCTCACGGTGGGGACTAGCGGGAGGGAAAGAGACCCAGTACTTC. It specifies CASSSRWGLAGGKETQYF.

The chain carries TRBV28 and TRBJ1-2, with TRBD1 matching over 8 bases. J gave up 4 bases and V 6 bases, and 10 bases lay outside the gene matches. Germline V CDR1 and CDR2: MDHEN, SYDVKM. This CDR3 spans 15 amino acids. The CDR3 nucleotides read TGTGCCAGCAGCACAGGGGGGGGGATTGGCTATGGCTACACCTTC. It encodes CASSTGGGIGYGYTF.

This rearrangement joins TRBV29-1 to TRBJ2-1; 7 bases align to TRBD1. The germline gives CDR1 SQVTM, CDR2 ANQGSEA. V gave up 1 base and J gave up 6 bases; unmatched junction bases: 21. This CDR3 spans 19 amino acids. The CDR3 loop reads CSVEGGQGEVNWIRNEQFF. Here the CDR3 DNA reads TGCAGCGTTGAAGGAGGGCAGGGGGAAGTAAACTGGATACGCAATGAGCAGTTCTTC.

CDR3 sequence: CASSPGQGPWEQYF. The CDR3 coding sequence is TGCGCCAGCAGCCCGGGACAGGGCCCTTGGGAGCAGTACTTC. The chain combines TRBV5-1 with TRBJ2-7; 9 nucleotides match TRBD1. Germline CDR1 is SGHRS and CDR2 is YFSETQ. This CDR3 spans 14 amino acids. Trimming cost V 4 bases and J 7 bases; bases outside gene matches: 9. Full variable domain (outside the CDR3, taken from reference TRBV5-1 and TRBJ2-7): KAGVTQTPRYLIKTRGQQVTLSCSPISGHRSVSWYQQTPGQGLQFLFEYFSETQRNKGNFPGRFSGRQFSNSRSEMNVSTLELGDSALYLCASSPGQGPWEQYFGPGTRLTVT.

The chain is built from TRBV15 and TRBJ2-7; the match to TRBD1 covers 8 bases. Germline trimming cut 1 base from V and 5 bases from J; bases unmatched to any gene: 7. The CDR3 loop spans 15 amino acids. The germline V gene has CDR1 LNHNV and CDR2 YYDKDF (reference sequence). CDR3 sequence: CATSRVGSGGNEQYF. CDR3 in DNA: TGTGCCACCAGCAGAGTCGGGTCAGGGGGCAACGAGCAGTACTTC.

The chain joins TRBV5-1 to TRBJ1-2, with 7 bases aligning to TRBD1. The germline CDR1 and CDR2 sequences are SGHRS and YFSETQ. The CDR3 sequence is 14 residues long. After removal of 0 bases from V and 6 bases from J, the junction contained 5 bases not matched to a gene. CDR3 nucleotides: TGCGCCAGCAGCTTGGCGAGGGGGCAGAATGGCTACACCTTC. Translated: CASSLARGQNGYTF.

The V call is TRBV6-6, the J call TRBJ1-2; 8 bases align to TRBD1. The CDR3 has 14 amino acids. Germline V gene data show CDR1 as MNHNY and CDR2 as SVGAGI (reference sequence). V lost 8 bases to trimming and J lost 6 bases; unmatched junction nucleotides: 11. DNA for the CDR3: TGTGCCAGCCACAATTCCGGACAGGGCGATGGCTACACCTTC. Translated, it gives CASHNSGQGDGYTF.

This rearrangement joins TRBV7-2 to TRBJ2-1, with D maybe TRBD1 (5 bases). Germline values: CDR1 SGHTA, CDR2 FQGNSA. The CDR3 length is 14 residues. V shed 1 base and J shed 7 bases, with 11 bases lying between them. The CDR3 region is CASSLVQGVNEQFF. CDR3 bases: TGTGCCAGCAGCTTAGTGCAGGGTGTAAATGAGCAGTTCTTC.